The rows below give T cell receptor beta chains drawn from one sample of a study of T-cell reconstitution after alpha-beta-depleted transplantation in children. TCRdb called the PCR reads again in MiXCR, with one record for every CDR3 protein. The table records around 370,000 distinct CDR3 sequences, roughly 16% of them present only once. The sample in question was PBMCs, mostly from graft donor cells, obtained 360 days after TCRalphabeta/CD19-depleted stem cell transplant. The receptors were sampled from a male patient aged 2 to 10 who had a stem cell transplant for acute lymphoblastic leukemia, so the T cells may come from the graft donor. CDR3s include the opening cysteine and the closing phenylalanine or tryptophan. Each record gives: J gene, V gene, clone size, D gene, CDR3 DNA, CDR3 protein. The D gene is left open where the match is weak. Clone sizes are given selectively: once, few, many, or a class where the clone is expanded.

TRBJ2-3	TRBV29-1	NA	TRBD1	TGCAGCGTTAAGCGAAGACAGGGGGCGCAGGGGGGCACGACAGATACGCAGTATTTT	CSVKRRQGAQGGTTDTQYF
TRBJ1-5	TRBV6-2/TRBV6-3	once	NA	TGTGCCAGCAGTTACCTGGGGGACTTTTATCAGCCCCAGCATTTT	CASSYLGDFYQPQHF
TRBJ1-2	TRBV11-1	many	NA	TGTGCCAGCAGCTTATGGGGCACCGTACTCACCTTC	CASSLWGTVLTF
TRBJ2-5	TRBV12-3/TRBV12-4	few	NA	TGTGCCAGCAGTTTTGGTCCCATCTACCAAGAGACCCAGTACTTC	CASSFGPIYQETQYF
TRBJ1-2	TRBV12-3/TRBV12-4	NA	NA	TGTGCCAGCAGCCAGAAGTCCACGGATGGCTACACCTTC	CASSQKSTDGYTF
TRBJ1-2	TRBV9	NA	NA	TGTGCCAGCAGCGTCGGTCTGAAAGGGAATAATGGCTACACCTTC	CASSVGLKGNNGYTF
TRBJ1-2	TRBV4-3	few	NA	TGCGCCAGCAGCCAAGTATATTACGATCAAGGGTCTGAGGGCTACACCTTC	CASSQVYYDQGSEGYTF
TRBJ2-5	TRBV2	few	NA	TGTGCCAGCAGTGACGCGGGTGTCCGACAAGAGACCCAGTACTTC	CASSDAGVRQETQYF
TRBJ2-1	TRBV27	NA	NA	TGTGCCAGCAGTTTATCGGCAGGGGCCTACTACAATGAGCAGTTCTTC	CASSLSAGAYYNEQFF
TRBJ2-7	TRBV28	few	TRBD2	TGTGCCAGCAGTTTCCTACTAGCGGGAGAGGGATACGAGCAGTACTTC	CASSFLLAGEGYEQYF
TRBJ2-3	TRBV27	few	NA	TGTGCCAGCAGTTTATACGCGGAGGCGCCCCCCACAGATACGCAGTATTTT	CASSLYAEAPPTDTQYF
TRBJ2-7	TRBV5-1	few	TRBD1	TGCGCCAGCAGCTCGGGACAGGTTTTCTCCTACGAGCAGTACTTC	CASSSGQVFSYEQYF
TRBJ1-1	TRBV2	NA	NA	TGTGCCTGCAGTTTAAAGGATCTGGGTCTTCATTACATGAACACTGAAGCTTTCTTT	CACSLKDLGLHYMNTEAFF
TRBJ1-1	TRBV10-3	NA	NA	TGTGCCATCAGTGAGTGGGCCGCTAGGGCGAACACTGAAGCTTTCTTT	CAISEWAARANTEAFF
TRBJ2-5	TRBV12-3/TRBV12-4	few	TRBD2	TGTGCCAGCAGTCCAAAAGGGCTAGCGGGAGAGACCCAGTACTTC	CASSPKGLAGETQYF
TRBJ2-1	TRBV6-5	NA	TRBD1	TGTGCCAGCAGTTACTCCCGGGACAGGGGGTACAATGAGCAGTTCTTC	CASSYSRDRGYNEQFF
TRBJ2-7	TRBV4-2	NA	NA	TGTGCCAGCAGCCAAGATGGGACCGCTCGGGGTAACGAGCAGTACTTC	CASSQDGTARGNEQYF
TRBJ2-3	TRBV28	few	TRBD2	TGTGCCAGCAGTTTATGGGCTAGCGGAACAGCCACAGATACGCAGTATTTT	CASSLWASGTATDTQYF
TRBJ1-2	TRBV9	NA	TRBD1	TGTGCCAGCAGCGTCGGGACAGCGTATGGCTACACCTTC	CASSVGTAYGYTF
TRBJ2-7	TRBV7-9	NA	NA	TGTGCCAGCAGCTTCCAGGGGCTTTTCGAGCAGTACTTC	CASSFQGLFEQYF
TRBJ2-3	TRBV29-1	many	TRBD1	TGCAGCGTTGATAGACAGGGAGGCACAGATACGCAGTATTTT	CSVDRQGGTDTQYF
TRBJ2-3	TRBV6-4	NA	NA	TGTGCCAGCAGGAGGGTCCCTCTCCGCGGGGTTAGCACAGATACGCAGTATTTT	CASRRVPLRGVSTDTQYF
TRBJ1-2	TRBV4-2	few	NA	TGTGCCAGCAGCCAAGAGCTCGGATACCTGACGCCAGCTAACTATGGCTACACCTTC	CASSQELGYLTPANYGYTF
TRBJ2-1	TRBV7-9	many	TRBD2	TGTGCCAGCAGCTTAACAGGCCCCGGGAGGGAGCAGTTCTTC	CASSLTGPGREQFF
TRBJ1-2	TRBV20-1	NA	NA	TGCAGTGCTAGAAAGGAGTATGGCTACACCTTC	CSARKEYGYTF
TRBJ2-2	TRBV2	NA	TRBD1	TGTGCCAGCAGTGAAGGGGACAGGGACCCGTACACCGGGGAGCTGTTTTTT	CASSEGDRDPYTGELFF
TRBJ2-5	TRBV14	NA	NA	TGTGCCAGCAGCCAAGAACGAGGAGACGGTCTTTTTGGGCTAGCACAAGAGACCCAGTACTTC	CASSQERGDGLFGLAQETQYF
TRBJ2-3	TRBV4-1	NA	NA	TGCGCCAGCAGCCAAGCAGAGGTTCGCACAGATACGCAGTATTTT	CASSQAEVRTDTQYF
TRBJ2-1	TRBV29-1	NA	NA	TGCAGCGTTGAAGATGGAACTGCTAGCTCCTACAATGAGCAGTTCTTC	CSVEDGTASSYNEQFF
TRBJ2-3	TRBV20-1	NA	NA	TGCAGTGCTTCTCGACAGGTGGGAGATACGCAGTATTTT	CSASRQVGDTQYF
TRBJ2-7	TRBV29-1	NA	NA	TGCAGCGCCTCGGGACGCGCGGAGGACGAGCAGTACTTC	CSASGRAEDEQYF
TRBJ2-7	TRBV28	few	NA	TGTGCCAGCTCCACCCCGCGGAGGATCTACGAGCAGTACTTC	CASSTPRRIYEQYF
TRBJ1-1	TRBV12-3/TRBV12-4	few	TRBD1	TGTGCCAGCAGGCCGGGACAGATCATGAACACTGAAGCTTTCTTT	CASRPGQIMNTEAFF
TRBJ1-5	TRBV7-2	few	TRBD1	TGTGCCAGCAGCTTAGACAGGGGGAGGAGACAGCCCCAGCATTTT	CASSLDRGRRQPQHF
TRBJ1-2	TRBV28	many	NA	TGTGCCAGCAGTTTAGCAGGGGAACTCTATGGCTACACCTTC	CASSLAGELYGYTF
TRBJ2-5	TRBV5-1	many	NA	TGCGCCAGCAGCTTGTCCAGGGTGGGGGAGACCCAGTACTTC	CASSLSRVGETQYF
TRBJ2-1	TRBV10-3	once	NA	TGTGCCATCGGAGGCAATGAGCAGTTCTTC	CAIGGNEQFF
TRBJ2-3	TRBV7-8	few	NA	TGTGCCAGCAGCTTAGCGCGATCTAGCACAGATACGCAGTATTTT	CASSLARSSTDTQYF
TRBJ2-1	TRBV15	few	NA	TGTGCCACCAGCAGGGCAGGGGATTACTCCTACAATGAGCAGTTCTTC	CATSRAGDYSYNEQFF
TRBJ2-5	TRBV12-3/TRBV12-4	few	TRBD1	TGTGCCAGCAGTTTGACAGGGGCTAAAGAGACCCAGTACTTC	CASSLTGAKETQYF
TRBJ1-3	TRBV7-9	few	NA	TGTGCCAGCAGCTTAAGGGAAGGGGGATCTGGAAACACCATATATTTT	CASSLREGGSGNTIYF
TRBJ2-5	TRBV27	NA	NA	TGTGCCAGCAGTTTAGGAGCTAGCTCGGAGACCCAGTACTTC	CASSLGASSETQYF
TRBJ1-3	TRBV4-1	NA	NA	TGCGCCAGCAGCCAATTACCGACAGACGGAAACACCATATATTTT	CASSQLPTDGNTIYF
TRBJ2-3	TRBV9	many	TRBD2	TGTGCCAGCAGCGTAGGCGGGAGGGTCGGAGATACGCAGTATTTT	CASSVGGRVGDTQYF
TRBJ1-6	TRBV2	NA	TRBD1	TGTACCAGCAGTTTCCCCCTGACAGGGTCGGTATATAGTATCCGTGTTATCCACTTT	CTSSFPLTGSVYSIRVIHF
TRBJ2-7	TRBV4-1	NA	NA	TGCGCCAGCAGCCAAGATAGCGACTTCCTAGCGTGGTCGTACGAGCAGTACTTC	CASSQDSDFLAWSYEQYF
TRBJ2-4	TRBV28	NA	NA	TGTGCCAGCAGTAAGACATTAGCCAAAAACATTCAGTACTTC	CASSKTLAKNIQYF
TRBJ2-3	TRBV10-3	many	NA	TGTGCCATCAGCGGGAGAAGAACAGATACGCAGTATTTT	CAISGRRTDTQYF
TRBJ2-7	TRBV4-3	few	NA	TGCGCCAGCAGCCAAGAGCAGGACAGCCGCGGGTCGCAGTACTTC	CASSQEQDSRGSQYF
TRBJ1-1	TRBV4-2	NA	TRBD1	TGTGCCAGCAGCCAGGGGACAGGGTATGATATGAACACTGAAGCTTTCTTT	CASSQGTGYDMNTEAFF
TRBJ1-5	TRBV4-3	many	NA	TGCGCCAGCAGCCAAGAGCAGGTTAGCAATCAGCCCCAGCATTTT	CASSQEQVSNQPQHF
TRBJ2-6	TRBV12-3/TRBV12-4	many	NA	TGTGCCAGCAGTGCAGGGGAGTCCTACTCTGGGGCCAACGTCCTGACTTTC	CASSAGESYSGANVLTF
TRBJ1-1	TRBV28	few	NA	TGTGCCAGCAGTGGAGTTTTCCCGGGCGGTGAAGCTTTCTTT	CASSGVFPGGEAFF
TRBJ2-1	TRBV9	NA	NA	TGTGCCAGCAGCGTCCCAGGGGTCGGCAATGAGCAGTTCTTC	CASSVPGVGNEQFF
TRBJ2-7	TRBV4-3	few	NA	TGCGCCAGCAGCCAAGATTGGGCAGGTCCAACCTACGAGCAGTACTTC	CASSQDWAGPTYEQYF
TRBJ1-1	TRBV28	few	NA	TGTGCCAGCAGTTTTTGGGGGTGGGCTGAAGCTTTCTTT	CASSFWGWAEAFF
TRBJ2-2	TRBV6-2/TRBV6-3	NA	NA	TGTGCCAGCACCGTACAGGGCACCGGGGAGCTGTTTTTT	CASTVQGTGELFF
TRBJ2-1	TRBV28	NA	TRBD2	TGTGCCAGCAGCACCGGACTAGCGGGAGTTGAGCAGTTCTTC	CASSTGLAGVEQFF
TRBJ2-1	TRBV20-1	NA	NA	TGCTGTGCTAGACTCACTAGCCCCGGTATCGGCAATGAGCAGTTCTTC	CCARLTSPGIGNEQFF
TRBJ2-5	TRBV12-3/TRBV12-4	many	TRBD2	TGTGCCAGCAGTTCCCCCGTAACTAGCGGGAGGAAACAAGAGACCCAGTACTTC	CASSSPVTSGRKQETQYF